Below, 8 T cell receptor beta chains from the same sample are listed, as sequenced in a study of PD-1 blockade in classical Hodgkin lymphoma. Time point described: cycle 4 day 1 (C4D1), after 6 weeks of nivolumab. Relapse after autologous stem cell transplantation occurred in every patient, and brentuximab vedotin exposure varied. TCRdb keeps only in-frame clones here, not all; method: immunoSEQ multiplex PCR. The data show 20,000 to 30,000 clones, 70% to 90% seen once. The source was peripheral blood mononuclear cells (PBMCs), collected before the fourth cycle of nivolumab. The origin of the receptors is a human donor with classical Hodgkin lymphoma.

This rearrangement joins TRBV10-3 to TRBJ2-3, with 11 bases that match TRBD2. Germline V gene sequence: CDR1 ENHRY, CDR2 SYGVKD. The CDR3 covers 14 residues. V trimming: 6 bases; J trimming: 4 bases; junction bases outside the gene matches: 3. The CDR3 DNA is TGTGCCATCAGCGGGACTAGCGGCGCAGATACGCAGTATTTT. It yields the protein CAISGTSGADTQYF.

This clone came up once. J is TRBJ2-1 and V is TRBV6-1, with 8 bases that match TRBD2. The CDR3 is made up of 15 amino acids. The ends lost 4 bases at V and 2 bases at J; junction bases unmatched: 4. CDR1 is MNHNS and CDR2 is SASEGT in the germline V gene. In DNA form, the CDR3 reads TGTGCCAGCAGTGTCGATAGCGGGACCTACAATGAGCAGTTCTTC. It specifies CASSVDSGTYNEQFF.

This chain joins TRBV15 and TRBJ2-3; 12 bases agree with TRBD2. This CDR3 region has 15 residues. V trimming: 6 bases; J trimming: 3 bases; junction bases outside the gene matches: 4. Germline-derived CDR1 and CDR2 are LNHNV and YYDKDF (reference sequence). The chain's CDR3 is CATRLAGGGTDTQYF. The CDR3 region has the DNA TGTGCCACCAGACTAGCGGGGGGTGGGACAGATACGCAGTATTTT.

The CDR3 bases are TGTGCCAGCACCACCGGGACACGAAGCACAGATACGCAGTATTTT. Translation: CASTTGTRSTDTQYF. The rearrangement joins TRBV27 to TRBJ2-3; weak D call: TRBD1 (6 bases). CDR1 is MNHEY, CDR2 SMNVEV, per germline (reference sequence). The ends were cut back, 7 bases at V and 0 bases at J, with 14 bases in the middle. The CDR3 is 15 residues long.

This rearrangement joins TRBV18 to TRBJ2-7, with D tentatively TRBD2 (6 bases). CDR3 size: 16 residues. Germline V gene data show CDR1 as KGHSH and CDR2 as LQKENI. V lost 3 bases, J lost 3 bases, and 18 bases lay in between. CDR3 DNA sequence: TGTGCCAGCTCACCCGTTTTGGGCGGGAACCTCTACGAGCAGTACTTC. It specifies CASSPVLGGNLYEQYF.

Note on this clone: In the same sample, other DNA sequences code for this CDR3. The chain has TRBV14 and TRBJ1-4; the D is unclear. CDR3 length equals 13 residues. Germline CDR1 and CDR2: SGHDN and FVKESK. Trimming cost V 4 bases and J 8 bases, with 11 bases left between them. CDR3 in DNA: TGTGCCAGCAGCCCTAGAGGCAACGAAAAACTGTTTTTT. Its translation: CASSPRGNEKLFF.

The rearrangement links TRBV2 to TRBJ2-1; 7 nucleotides align to TRBD1. The CDR3 covers 15 residues. CDR1 SNHLY and CDR2 FYNNEI come from the germline V gene. V shed 8 bases, J shed 7 bases, and the junction held 14 bases outside the gene matches. As DNA, the CDR3 is TGTGCCAGCCGCTATCCGGGACAGACGAGAAATGAGCAGTTCTTC. Its translation is CASRYPGQTRNEQFF.

This clone was observed a single time. The chain recombines TRBV5-1 with TRBJ2-7; D is undetermined. V shed 3 bases and J shed 0 bases, with 7 bases lying between them. CDR3 length equals 13 residues. Per the germline V gene, CDR1 is SGHRS and CDR2 is YFSETQ. Here the CDR3 DNA reads TGCGCCAGCAGCTCCCCTAGCTCCTACGAGCAGTACTTC. Residues: CASSSPSSYEQYF.